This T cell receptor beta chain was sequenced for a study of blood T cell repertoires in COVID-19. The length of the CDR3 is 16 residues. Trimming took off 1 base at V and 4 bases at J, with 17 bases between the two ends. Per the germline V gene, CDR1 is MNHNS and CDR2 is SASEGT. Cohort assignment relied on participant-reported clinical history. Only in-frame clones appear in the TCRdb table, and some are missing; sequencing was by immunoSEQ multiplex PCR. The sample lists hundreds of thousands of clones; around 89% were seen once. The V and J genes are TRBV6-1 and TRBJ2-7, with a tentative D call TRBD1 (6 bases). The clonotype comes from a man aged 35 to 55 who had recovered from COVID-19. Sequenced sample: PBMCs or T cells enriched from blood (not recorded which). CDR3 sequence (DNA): TGTGCCAGCAGTGAAGGAAACCCCCGGGACATGTACGAGCAGTACTTC. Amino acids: CASSEGNPRDMYEQYF.